Detailed here is one T cell receptor beta chain. This record comes from a study of response to subunit inactivated influenza vaccine. Each CDR3 protein is one row after TCRdb ran MiXCR on the RT-PCR reads. Of around 750,000 distinct CDR3 sequences in the sample, about 20% were seen once. The V end was cut by 0 bases, the J end by 3 bases, with 11 bases between. The CDR3 spans 15 residues. Germline V gives CDR1 LGHNA, CDR2 YSLEER. The sequencing here drew on PBMCs from blood, taken less than 6 days after vaccination. This chain links TRBV4-3 with TRBJ2-5; D is perhaps TRBD1 (5 bases). The sequence was collected from a man between 50 and 59 years old who received an inactivated influenza vaccine. DNA of the CDR3: TGCGCCAGCAGCCAAGATCTTCGCAGGGAAGAGACCCAGTACTTC. It yields the protein CASSQDLRREETQYF.